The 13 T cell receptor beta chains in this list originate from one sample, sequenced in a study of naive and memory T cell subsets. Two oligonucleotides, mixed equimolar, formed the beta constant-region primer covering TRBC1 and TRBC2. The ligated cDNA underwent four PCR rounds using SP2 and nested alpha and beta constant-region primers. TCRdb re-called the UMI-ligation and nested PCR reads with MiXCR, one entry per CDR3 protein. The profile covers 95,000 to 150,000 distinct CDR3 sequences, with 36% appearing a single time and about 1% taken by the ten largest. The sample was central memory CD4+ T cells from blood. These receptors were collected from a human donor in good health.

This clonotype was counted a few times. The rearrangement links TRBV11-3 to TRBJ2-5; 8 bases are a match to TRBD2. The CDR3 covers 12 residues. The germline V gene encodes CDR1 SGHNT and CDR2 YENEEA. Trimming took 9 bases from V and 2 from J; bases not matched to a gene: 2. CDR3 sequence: CASSGNQETQYF. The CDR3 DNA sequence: TGTGCCAGTAGCGGGAATCAAGAGACCCAGTACTTC. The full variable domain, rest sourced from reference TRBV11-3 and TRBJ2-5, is EAGVVQSPRYKIIEKKQPVAFWCNPISGHNTLYWYLQNLGQGPELLIRYENEEAVDDSQLPKDRFSAERLKGVDSTLKIQPAELGDSAVYLCASSGNQETQYFGPGTRLLVL.

CDR3 in DNA: TGTGCCTGGAGTGTAACCGCATACGAGCAGTACTTC. Translation gives CAWSVTAYEQYF. V and J are TRBV30 and TRBJ2-7; D is ambiguous. The V and J ends lost 0 bases and 4 bases respectively, with 7 bases between them. CDR1 is GTSNPN and CDR2 is SVGIG in the germline V gene (reference sequence). The CDR3 totals 12 residues.

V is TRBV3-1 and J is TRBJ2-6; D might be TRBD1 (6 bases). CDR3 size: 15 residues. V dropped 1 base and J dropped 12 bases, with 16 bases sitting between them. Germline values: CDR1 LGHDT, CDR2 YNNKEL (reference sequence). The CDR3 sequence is CASSQVRQGLTVLTF. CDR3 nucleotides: TGTGCCAGCAGCCAAGTTCGGCAGGGGTTAACCGTCCTGACTTTC.

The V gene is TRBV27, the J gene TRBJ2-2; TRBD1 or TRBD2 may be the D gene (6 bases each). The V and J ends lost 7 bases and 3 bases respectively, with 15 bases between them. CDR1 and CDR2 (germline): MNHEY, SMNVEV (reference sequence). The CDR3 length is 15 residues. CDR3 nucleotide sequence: TGTGCCAGCACGGGGGCGAGAGCTTACACCGGGGAGCTGTTTTTT. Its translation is CASTGARAYTGELFF.

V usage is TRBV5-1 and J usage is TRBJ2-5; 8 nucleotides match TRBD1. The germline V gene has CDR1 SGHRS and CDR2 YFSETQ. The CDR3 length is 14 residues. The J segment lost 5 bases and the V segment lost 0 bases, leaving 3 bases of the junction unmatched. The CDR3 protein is CASSLAGGTETQYF. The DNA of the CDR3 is TGCGCCAGCAGCTTGGCAGGGGGCACGGAGACCCAGTACTTC.

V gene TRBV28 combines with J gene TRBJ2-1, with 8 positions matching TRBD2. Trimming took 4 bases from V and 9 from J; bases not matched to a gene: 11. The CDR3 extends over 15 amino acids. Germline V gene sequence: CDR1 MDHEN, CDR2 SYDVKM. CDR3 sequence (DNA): TGTGCCAGCAGTTCTCCGGGACTAGACAGGCGTGAGCAGTTCTTC. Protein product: CASSSPGLDRREQFF.

CDR3 region: CASTPPGTYEQYF. CDR3 nucleotides: TGTGCCAGCACTCCCCCGGGAACTTACGAGCAGTACTTC. The J gene is TRBJ2-7, the V gene TRBV28, with D perhaps matching TRBD2 (5 bases). CDR3 size: 13 residues. Per germline, CDR1 MDHEN and CDR2 SYDVKM. V was trimmed by 7 bases and J by 4 bases, leaving 14 bases between them.

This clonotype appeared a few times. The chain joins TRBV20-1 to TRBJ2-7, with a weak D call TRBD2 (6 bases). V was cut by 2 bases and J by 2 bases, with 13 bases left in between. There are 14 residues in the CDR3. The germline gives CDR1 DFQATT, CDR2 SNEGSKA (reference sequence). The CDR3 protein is CSARIGGRPYEQYF. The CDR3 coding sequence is TGCAGTGCTAGAATTGGTGGGAGGCCCTACGAGCAGTACTTC.

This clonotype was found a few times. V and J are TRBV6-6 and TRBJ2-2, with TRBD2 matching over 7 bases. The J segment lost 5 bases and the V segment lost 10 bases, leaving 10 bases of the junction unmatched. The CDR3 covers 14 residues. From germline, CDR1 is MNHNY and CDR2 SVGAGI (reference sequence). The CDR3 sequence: CAIKTGGNTGELFF. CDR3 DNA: TGTGCCATTAAGACGGGAGGTAATACCGGGGAGCTGTTTTTT.

The CDR3: CSVGRLAGRVDDTQYF. For the CDR3, the DNA is TGCAGCGTTGGGCGACTAGCGGGAAGGGTAGATGATACGCAGTATTTT. The chain couples TRBV29-1 to TRBJ2-3; TRBD2 aligns across 11 bases. CDR1 and CDR2 (germline): SQVTM, ANQGSEA. V was pared by 4 bases and J by 6 bases, with 12 bases of the junction left unmatched. The CDR3 contains 16 residues.

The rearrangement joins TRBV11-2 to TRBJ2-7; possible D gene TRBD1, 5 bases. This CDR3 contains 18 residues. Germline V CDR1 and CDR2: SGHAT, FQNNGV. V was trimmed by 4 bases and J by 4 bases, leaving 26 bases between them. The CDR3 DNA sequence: TGTGCCAGCAGCTCGTCCATGGGGCATCTAGGAAAAGCTTACGAGCAGTACTTC. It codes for CASSSSMGHLGKAYEQYF. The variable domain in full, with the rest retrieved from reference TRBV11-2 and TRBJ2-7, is EAGVAQSPRYKIIEKRQSVAFWCNPISGHATLYWYQQILGQGPKLLIQFQNNGVVDDSQLPKDRFSAERLKGVDSTLKIQPAKLEDSAVYLCASSSSMGHLGKAYEQYFGPGTRLTVT.

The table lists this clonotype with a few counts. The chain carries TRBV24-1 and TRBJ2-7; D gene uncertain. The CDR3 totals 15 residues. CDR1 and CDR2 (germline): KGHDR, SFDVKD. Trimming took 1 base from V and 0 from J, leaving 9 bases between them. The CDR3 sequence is CATSDLRVSSYEQYF. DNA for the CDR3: TGTGCCACCAGTGATTTAAGGGTAAGCTCCTACGAGCAGTACTTC.

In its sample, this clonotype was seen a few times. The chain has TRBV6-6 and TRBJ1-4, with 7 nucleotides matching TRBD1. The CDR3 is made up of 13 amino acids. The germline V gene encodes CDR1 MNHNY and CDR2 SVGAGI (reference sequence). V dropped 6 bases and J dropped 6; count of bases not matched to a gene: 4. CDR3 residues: CASRLTGHEKLFF. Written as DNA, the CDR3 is TGTGCCAGCAGACTGACAGGGCATGAAAAACTGTTTTTT.